This TCR beta chain stems from a study of cytomegalovirus exposure and HLA in healthy donors. The wider study: About 77 million unique TCRs from HLA-typed donors made up an early data release.

This clone was picked up one time. What it binds is unknown. Study observations and caveats: Later analysis identified a missense DCLRE1C variant that was linked to TCR beta V- and J-gene trimming. Reports state that TCR beta sequences accurately predicted most subjects' HLA-A and HLA-B alleles.

PCR was performed using 60 Vbeta and 13 Jbeta primers. The assay was immunoSEQ multiplex PCR, and TCRdb's table has in-frame clones only and misses some. Seen here are approximately 74,000 clones, around 80% observed once, and the top ten hold 2.5% to 3.5%. This TCR derives from a woman in her twenties or thirties in good health and CMV-seronegative. What was sequenced was PBMCs.

This CDR3 is CASSLAGRGDYGYTF. The CDR3 DNA sequence: TGTGCCAGCAGCTTAGCAGGGCGGGGGGACTATGGCTACACCTTC. The chain joins TRBV7-9 to TRBJ1-2; maybe TRBD1 (5 bases). The germline CDR1 and CDR2 sequences are SEHNR and FQNEAQ (reference sequence). The CDR3 has 15 residues. Trimming left V 0 bases short and J 3 bases short, with 11 bases between.